The source of this T cell receptor beta chain is a study of PD-1 blockade in mismatch repair-deficient tumors. Study-wide background: Patients had approximately 12 mismatch repair-deficient cancer types, all previously treated and progressing.

This CDR3 is 16 amino acids long. Germline V CDR1 and CDR2: KGHSH, LQKENI. V was cut by 4 bases and J by 2 bases, with 15 bases left in between. Here immunoSEQ multiplex PCR was the method, and the copy in TCRdb shows in-frame clones only, minus some. The table includes some 85,000 clones, approximately 80% detected once. The genes are TRBV18 and TRBJ1-3, with D perhaps matching TRBD1 (5 bases). Here the sequenced sample was peripheral blood, taken 44 weeks after starting pembrolizumab. The clonotype originates from an adult with mismatch repair-deficient cancer. CDR3 in amino acids: CASSRLGRDAGNTIYF. Here the CDR3 DNA reads TGTGCCAGCTCACGGTTGGGCAGGGACGCTGGAAACACCATATATTTT.